This T cell receptor (beta chain) originates from a study of T cell repertoires in cytomegalovirus infection. MiXCR was run by TCRdb on the reads, yielding one entry per CDR3 protein. The repertoire holds hundreds of thousands of distinct CDR3 sequences, about 30% seen once, with roughly 18% in the top ten. As concerns this clonotype: What it binds is not known.

The receptor was isolated from a human donor in good health (CMV status not recorded). Some clones in this sample may be carry-over from other donors' samples. Sample: cultured PBMCs, taken from culture after CMV antigen stimulation.

CDR3 region: CASSPLTSGYYEQYF. Here the CDR3 DNA reads TGTGCCAGCAGCCCGCTGACTAGCGGATACTACGAGCAGTACTTC. The V gene is TRBV7-2, the J gene TRBJ2-7; 9 positions match TRBD2. Germline loops: CDR1 SGHTA, CDR2 FQGNSA. The CDR3 has 15 residues. J was trimmed by 3 bases and V by 5 bases; bases with no gene match: 8.